The clone carrying this T cell receptor (beta chain) was picked up a small number of times. Its matching antigen is unknown. The CDR3 totals 14 residues. Trimming removed 5 bases from V and 0 bases from J, with 10 bases in between. The germline CDR1 and CDR2 sequences are MDHEN and SYDVKM. Each donor was nominally healthy when sampled (though unrecorded immune exposures were likely). Both 60 Vbeta primers and 13 Jbeta primers went into the PCR. Profiled with immunoSEQ multiplex PCR; TCRdb holds only in-frame clones, not every one. The sample carries over 150,000 clones, roughly 79% recorded once. This entry belongs to a study of cytomegalovirus exposure and HLA in healthy donors. The study, taken as a whole, reports: Excluded were some V segments that proved indistinguishable, including TRBV6-2 and TRBV6-3. TCR beta chain V- and J-gene trimming was linked, in a later analysis, to a missense variant in DCLRE1C.

This rearrangement joins TRBV28 to TRBJ1-1, with D possibly matching TRBD1 (5 bases). The sequencing input was PBMCs. This clonotype originated in a woman aged 18-35 years in good health and CMV-seronegative. CDR3 coding DNA: TGTGCCAGCAGTCCCGGACAAATGAACACTGAAGCTTTCTTT. Amino acid sequence: CASSPGQMNTEAFF.